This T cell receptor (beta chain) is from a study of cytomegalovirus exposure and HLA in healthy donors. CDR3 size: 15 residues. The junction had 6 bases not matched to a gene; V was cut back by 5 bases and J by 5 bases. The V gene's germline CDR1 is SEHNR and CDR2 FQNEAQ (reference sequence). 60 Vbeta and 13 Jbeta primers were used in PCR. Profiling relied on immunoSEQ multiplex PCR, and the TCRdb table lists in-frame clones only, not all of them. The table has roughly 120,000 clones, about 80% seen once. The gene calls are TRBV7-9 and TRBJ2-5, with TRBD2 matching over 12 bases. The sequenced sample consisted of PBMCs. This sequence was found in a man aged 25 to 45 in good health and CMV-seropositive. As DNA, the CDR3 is TGTGCCAGCAGCCCGAGACTAGCGGGGGAGGAGACCCAGTACTTC. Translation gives CASSPRLAGEETQYF.